These T cell receptor beta chains were read from a single sample in a study of regulatory T cells in long-lasting Graves disease. TCRdb ran MiXCR on the multiplex PCR reads and lists one entry per CDR3 protein. The sample lists almost 350,000 distinct CDR3 sequences; roughly a fifth were seen once. The source material was peripheral blood mononuclear cells (PBMCs), sampled when the disease was refractory, from a patient treated with antithyroid drugs. These receptors all come from a female donor with Graves disease. CDR3s include the opening cysteine and the closing phenylalanine or tryptophan.

v_call	cdr3_aa
TRBV10-3	CAISPPGTGRGEQYF
TRBV13	CASSSTRRTGPGVQPQHF
TRBV28	CASSQRGAQETQYF
TRBV5-1	CASRGGQANTEAFF
TRBV6-1	CASSEQPHESETQYF
TRBV27	CASSFAPGGVDQPQHF
TRBV12-3/TRBV12-4	CASSQMGGGTGELFF
TRBV5-1	CASRTDSNTGELFF
TRBV28	CASSLGRSSGANVLTF
TRBV4-1	CASSQAYRGRAYEQYF
TRBV6-1	CATGTGGQPQHF
TRBV7-2	CASSQWDLNTEAFF
TRBV20-1	CSAKGYGGKSGYTF
TRBV24-1	CATSDSNNQPQHF
TRBV11-3	CASSRGGDYGYTF
TRBV4-3	CASSQVASGQETQYF
TRBV4-2	CASSQVVGGGTEAFF
TRBV7-9	CASSLEVTARRGYTF
TRBV7-3	CASSPWGRARHNSPLHF
TRBV6-1	CASSTSPKNIQYF
TRBV18	CASSPSSNQPQHF
TRBV6-9	CASSYYPGSGETQYF
TRBV6-5	CASSYGRGRAYEQYF
TRBV7-9	CASSLASGIYEQYF
TRBV20-1	CSANRGQGRLGELFF
TRBV27	CASSLRDTYQPQHF
TRBV5-1	CASSLGSAQGEKLFF
TRBV28	CASSGPGTSGSSYEQYF
TRBV11-3	CASSPRDSLSYNEQFF
TRBV29-1	CSAEQGTGGYGYTF
TRBV12-3/TRBV12-4	CASSPRRQGGQSSGNTIYF
TRBV6-1	CASSAGRTGGTEAFF
TRBV5-1	CASSMDAGYSNQPQHF
TRBV18	CASSPPGTDTQYF